Given below is one T cell receptor (beta chain) in context. The antigen is unknown. Second-dose intervals of approximately 4 or approximately 12 weeks were pooled. This entry is derived from a study of T cell responses to AZD1222 COVID-19 vaccine. The protocol was immunoSEQ multiplex PCR, while the TCRdb copy is restricted to in-frame clones and leaves out a portion. Among around 190,000 clones listed, 94% were seen once. The V gene's germline CDR1 is SGHRS and CDR2 YFSETQ. CDR3 length equals 16 residues. The trim removed 0 bases at V and 5 bases at J, leaving 5 bases unmatched. Findings and limits, study-wide: Samples come after the peak T cell response, not at day 14. The donors showed a predominance of white British ancestry and of females, with possible underestimation of clonal diversity.

This chain uses TRBV5-1 with TRBJ2-5, with 12 bases fitting TRBD2. The sample in question was peripheral blood, obtained 28 days after the second AZD1222 dose. The sequence came from an adult who received the AZD1222 COVID-19 vaccine. The CDR3 reads CASSLVGLAGSETQYF. Written as DNA, the CDR3 is TGCGCCAGCAGCTTGGTTGGACTAGCGGGATCTGAGACCCAGTACTTC.